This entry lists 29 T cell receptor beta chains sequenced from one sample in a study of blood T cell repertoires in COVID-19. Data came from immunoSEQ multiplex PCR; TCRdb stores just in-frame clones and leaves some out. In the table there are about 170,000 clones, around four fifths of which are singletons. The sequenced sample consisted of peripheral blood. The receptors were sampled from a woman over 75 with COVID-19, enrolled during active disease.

This chain's CDR3 is CASRRGGIYEQFF. The CDR3, as DNA: TGTGCCAGCAGAAGGGGGGGCATCTATGAGCAGTTCTTC. The rearrangement links TRBV6-5 to TRBJ2-1; D may be TRBD2 (7 bases). This CDR3 is built from 13 residues. Trimming shortened V by 6 bases and J by 8 bases, and 14 bases separated the two germline ends. Germline CDR1 and CDR2: MNHEY and SVGAGI.

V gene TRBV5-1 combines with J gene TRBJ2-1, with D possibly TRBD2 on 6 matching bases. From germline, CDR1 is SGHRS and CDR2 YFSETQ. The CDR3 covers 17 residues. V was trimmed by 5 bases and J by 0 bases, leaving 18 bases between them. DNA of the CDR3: TGCGCCAGCAGACCCCTTGCCGCGGGGAGCTCCTACAATGAGCAGTTCTTC. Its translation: CASRPLAAGSSYNEQFF.

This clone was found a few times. Written as DNA, the CDR3 is TGTGCCGGACAGGGTACTGGAAACACCATATATTTT. Its protein product is CAGQGTGNTIYF. This chain connects TRBV5-4 to TRBJ1-3, with 8 positions matching TRBD1. CDR1 SGHNT and CDR2 YYREEE come from the germline V gene (reference sequence). V lost 10 bases to trimming and J lost 2 bases; unmatched junction nucleotides: 2. This CDR3 is 12 amino acids long.

The CDR3 nucleotides read TGCGCCAGCAGCCCTGGACATCCATTTAGGGCGGAAAAACTGTTTTTT. Its translation is CASSPGHPFRAEKLFF. The chain employs TRBV4-1 and TRBJ1-4, with D perhaps TRBD1 (5 bases). Trimming pared 4 bases from V and 8 bases from J, leaving 20 bases between. CDR1 and CDR2 (germline): MGHRA, YSYEKL. This CDR3 is built from 16 residues.

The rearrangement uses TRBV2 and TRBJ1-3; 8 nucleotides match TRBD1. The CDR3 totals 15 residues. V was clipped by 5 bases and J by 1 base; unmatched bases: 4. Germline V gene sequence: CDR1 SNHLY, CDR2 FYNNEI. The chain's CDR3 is CASSSGTGSGNTIYF. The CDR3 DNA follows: TGTGCCAGCAGTTCCGGGACAGGTTCTGGAAACACCATATATTTT.

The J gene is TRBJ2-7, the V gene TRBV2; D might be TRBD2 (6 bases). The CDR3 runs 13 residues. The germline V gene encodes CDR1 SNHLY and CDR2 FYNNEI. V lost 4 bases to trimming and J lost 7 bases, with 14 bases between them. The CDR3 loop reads CASSVAGSGEQYF. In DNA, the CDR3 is TGTGCCAGCAGTGTGGCGGGGAGTGGAGAGCAGTACTTC.

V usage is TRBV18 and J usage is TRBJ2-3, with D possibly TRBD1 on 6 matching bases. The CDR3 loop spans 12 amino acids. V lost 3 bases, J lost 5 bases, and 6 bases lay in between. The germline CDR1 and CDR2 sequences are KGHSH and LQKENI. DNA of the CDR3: TGTGCCAGCTCACCCAGGGGAGATACGCAGTATTTT. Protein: CASSPRGDTQYF.

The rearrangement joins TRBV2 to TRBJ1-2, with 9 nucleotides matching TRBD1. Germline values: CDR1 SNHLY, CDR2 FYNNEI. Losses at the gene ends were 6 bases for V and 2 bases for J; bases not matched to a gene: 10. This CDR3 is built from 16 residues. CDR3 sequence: CASSAGQGILNYGYTF. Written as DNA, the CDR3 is TGTGCCAGCAGCGCGGGACAGGGTATCCTAAACTATGGCTACACCTTC. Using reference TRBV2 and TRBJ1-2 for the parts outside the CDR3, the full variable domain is EPEVTQTPSHQVTQMGQEVILRCVPISNHLYFYWYRQILGQKVEFLVSFYNNEISEKSEIFDDQFSVERPDGSNFTLKIRSTKLEDSAMYFCASSAGQGILNYGYTFGSGTRLTVV.

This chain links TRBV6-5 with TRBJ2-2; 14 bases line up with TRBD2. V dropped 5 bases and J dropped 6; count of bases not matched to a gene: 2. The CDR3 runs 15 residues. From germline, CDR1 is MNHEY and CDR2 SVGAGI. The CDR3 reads CASSQTSGGAGELFF. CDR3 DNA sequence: TGTGCCAGCAGTCAGACTAGCGGGGGGGCCGGGGAGCTGTTTTTT.

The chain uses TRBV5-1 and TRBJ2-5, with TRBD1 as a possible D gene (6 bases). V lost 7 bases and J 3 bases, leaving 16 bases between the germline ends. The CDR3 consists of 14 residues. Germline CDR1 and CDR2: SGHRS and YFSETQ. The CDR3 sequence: CASARTGKEETQYF. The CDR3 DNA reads TGCGCCAGCGCGAGAACAGGGAAGGAAGAGACCCAGTACTTC.

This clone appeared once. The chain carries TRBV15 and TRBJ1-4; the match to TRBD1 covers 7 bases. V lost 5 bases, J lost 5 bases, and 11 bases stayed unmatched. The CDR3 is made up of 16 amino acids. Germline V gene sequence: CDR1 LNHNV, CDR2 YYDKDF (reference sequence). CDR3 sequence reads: CATSRGLTGPNEKLFF. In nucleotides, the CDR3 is TGTGCCACCAGCCGCGGCCTGACAGGGCCCAATGAAAAACTGTTTTTT. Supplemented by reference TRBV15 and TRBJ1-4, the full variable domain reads DAMVIQNPRYQVTQFGKPVTLSCSQTLNHNVMYWYQQKSSQAPKLLFHYYDKDFNNEADTPDNFQSRRPNTSFCFLDIRSPGLGDTAMYLCATSRGLTGPNEKLFFGSGTQLSVL.

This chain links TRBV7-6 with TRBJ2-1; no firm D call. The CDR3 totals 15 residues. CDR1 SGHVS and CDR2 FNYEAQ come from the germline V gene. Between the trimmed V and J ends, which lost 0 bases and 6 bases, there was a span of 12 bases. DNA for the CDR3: TGTGCCAGCAGCTTAGCAACCCAGTATACCAATGAGCAGTTCTTC. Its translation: CASSLATQYTNEQFF.

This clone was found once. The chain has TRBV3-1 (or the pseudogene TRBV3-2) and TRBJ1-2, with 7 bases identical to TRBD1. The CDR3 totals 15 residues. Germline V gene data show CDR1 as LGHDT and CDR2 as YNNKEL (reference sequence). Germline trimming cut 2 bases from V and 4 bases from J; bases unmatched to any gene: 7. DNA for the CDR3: TGTGCCAGCAGCCAACGACAGGGAAGGGTCTATGGCTACACCTTC. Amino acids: CASSQRQGRVYGYTF.

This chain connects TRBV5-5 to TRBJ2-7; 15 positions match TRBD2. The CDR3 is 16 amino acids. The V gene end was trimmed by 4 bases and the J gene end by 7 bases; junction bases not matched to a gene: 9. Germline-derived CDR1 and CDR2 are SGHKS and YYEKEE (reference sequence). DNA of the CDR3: TGTGCCAGCAGCCTTTGGACTAGCGGGAGGGCGGGTGAGCAGTACTTC. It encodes CASSLWTSGRAGEQYF.

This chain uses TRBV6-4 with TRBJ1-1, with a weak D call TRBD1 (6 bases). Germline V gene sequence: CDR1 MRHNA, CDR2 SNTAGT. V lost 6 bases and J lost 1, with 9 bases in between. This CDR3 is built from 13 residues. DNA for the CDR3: TGTGCCAGCAGCCTACAGGGGAACACTGAAGCTTTCTTT. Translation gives CASSLQGNTEAFF.

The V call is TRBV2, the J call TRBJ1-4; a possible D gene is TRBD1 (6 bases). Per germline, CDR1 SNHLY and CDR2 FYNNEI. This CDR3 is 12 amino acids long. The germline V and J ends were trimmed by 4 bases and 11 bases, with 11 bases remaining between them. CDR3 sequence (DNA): TGTGCCAGCAGTGGAGAAAGGGGGAAACTGTTTTTT. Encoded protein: CASSGERGKLFF.

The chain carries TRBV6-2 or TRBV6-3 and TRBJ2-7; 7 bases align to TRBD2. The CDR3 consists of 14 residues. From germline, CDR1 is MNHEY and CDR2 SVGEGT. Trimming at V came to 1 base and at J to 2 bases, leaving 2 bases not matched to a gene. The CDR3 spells CASSYLRGTYEQYF. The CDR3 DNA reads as TGTGCCAGCAGTTACTTGCGGGGGACCTACGAGCAGTACTTC.

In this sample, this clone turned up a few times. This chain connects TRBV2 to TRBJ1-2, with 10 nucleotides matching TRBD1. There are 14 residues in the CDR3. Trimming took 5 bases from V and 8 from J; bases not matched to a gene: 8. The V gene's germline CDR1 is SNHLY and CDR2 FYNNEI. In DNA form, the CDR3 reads TGTGCCAGCAGTAATCCGGGACAGGGGCGAGGCTACACCTTC. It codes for CASSNPGQGRGYTF.

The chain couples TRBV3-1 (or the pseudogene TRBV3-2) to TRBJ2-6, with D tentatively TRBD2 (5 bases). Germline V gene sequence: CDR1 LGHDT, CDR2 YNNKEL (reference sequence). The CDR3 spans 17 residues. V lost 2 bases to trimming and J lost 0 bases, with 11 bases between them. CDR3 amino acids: CASSQFFGDSGANVLTF. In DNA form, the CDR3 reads TGTGCCAGCAGCCAATTCTTCGGGGACTCTGGGGCCAACGTCCTGACTTTC.

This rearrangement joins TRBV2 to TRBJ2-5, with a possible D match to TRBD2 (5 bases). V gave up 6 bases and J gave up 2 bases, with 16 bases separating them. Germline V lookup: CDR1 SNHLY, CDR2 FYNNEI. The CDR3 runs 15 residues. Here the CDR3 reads CASRPRSGEQETQYF. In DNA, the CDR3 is TGTGCCAGCAGACCTCGGTCCGGGGAACAAGAGACCCAGTACTTC. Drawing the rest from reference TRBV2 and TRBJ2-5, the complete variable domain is EPEVTQTPSHQVTQMGQEVILRCVPISNHLYFYWYRQILGQKVEFLVSFYNNEISEKSEIFDDQFSVERPDGSNFTLKIRSTKLEDSAMYFCASRPRSGEQETQYFGPGTRLLVL.

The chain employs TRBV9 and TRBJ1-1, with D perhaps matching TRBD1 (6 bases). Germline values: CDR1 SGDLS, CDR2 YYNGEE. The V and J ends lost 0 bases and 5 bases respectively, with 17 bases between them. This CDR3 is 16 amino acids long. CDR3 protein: CASSVGSRGRGTEAFF. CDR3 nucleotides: TGTGCCAGCAGCGTAGGGTCCCGGGGGAGGGGGACTGAAGCTTTCTTT.

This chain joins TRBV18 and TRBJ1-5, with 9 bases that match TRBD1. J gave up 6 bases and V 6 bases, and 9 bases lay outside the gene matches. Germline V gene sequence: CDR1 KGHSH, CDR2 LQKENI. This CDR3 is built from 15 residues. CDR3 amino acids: CASSLGQGEAQPQHF. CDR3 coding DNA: TGTGCCAGCTCCCTGGGACAGGGTGAGGCTCAGCCCCAGCATTTT. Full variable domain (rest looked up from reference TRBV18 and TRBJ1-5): NAGVMQNPRHLVRRRGQEARLRCSPMKGHSHVYWYRQLPEEGLKFMVYLQKENIIDESGMPKERFSAEFPKEGPSILRIQQVVRGDSAAYFCASSLGQGEAQPQHFGDGTRLSIL.

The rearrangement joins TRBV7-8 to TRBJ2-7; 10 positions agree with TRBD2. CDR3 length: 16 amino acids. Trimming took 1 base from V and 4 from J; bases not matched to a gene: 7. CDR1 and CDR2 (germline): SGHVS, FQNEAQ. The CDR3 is CASSLGGLAALYEQYF. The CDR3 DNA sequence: TGTGCCAGCAGCTTAGGAGGACTAGCGGCCTTATACGAGCAGTACTTC.

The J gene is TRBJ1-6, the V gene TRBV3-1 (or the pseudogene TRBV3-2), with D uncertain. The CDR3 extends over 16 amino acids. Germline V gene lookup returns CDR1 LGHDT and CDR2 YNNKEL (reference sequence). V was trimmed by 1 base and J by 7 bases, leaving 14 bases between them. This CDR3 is CASSQVEVGQNSPLHF. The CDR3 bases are TGTGCCAGCAGCCAAGTTGAAGTGGGCCAGAATTCACCCCTCCACTTT.

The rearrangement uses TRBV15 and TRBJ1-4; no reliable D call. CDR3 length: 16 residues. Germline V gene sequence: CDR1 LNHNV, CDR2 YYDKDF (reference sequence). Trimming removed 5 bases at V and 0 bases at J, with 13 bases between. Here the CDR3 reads CATSPGGISTNEKLFF. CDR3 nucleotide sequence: TGTGCCACCAGCCCAGGAGGGATCTCAACTAATGAAAAACTGTTTTTT.

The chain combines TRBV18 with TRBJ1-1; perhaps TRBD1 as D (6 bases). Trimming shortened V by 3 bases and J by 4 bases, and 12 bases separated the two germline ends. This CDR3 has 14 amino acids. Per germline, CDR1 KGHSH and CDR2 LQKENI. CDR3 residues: CASSPPTGSTEAFF. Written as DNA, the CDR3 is TGTGCCAGCTCACCCCCGACAGGCAGCACTGAAGCTTTCTTT.

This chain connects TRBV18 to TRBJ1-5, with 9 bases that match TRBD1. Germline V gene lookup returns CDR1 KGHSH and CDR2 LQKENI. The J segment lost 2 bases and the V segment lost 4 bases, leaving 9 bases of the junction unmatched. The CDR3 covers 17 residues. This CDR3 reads CASSLPGQGMGNQPQHF. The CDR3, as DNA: TGTGCCAGCTCACTACCGGGACAGGGAATGGGCAATCAGCCCCAGCATTTT.

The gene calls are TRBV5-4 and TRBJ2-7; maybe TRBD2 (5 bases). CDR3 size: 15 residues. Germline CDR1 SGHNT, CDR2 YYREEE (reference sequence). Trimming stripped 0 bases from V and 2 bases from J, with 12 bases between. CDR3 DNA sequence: TGTGCCAGCAGCTTGGGTGTCCCCGGGACCTACGAGCAGTACTTC. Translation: CASSLGVPGTYEQYF.

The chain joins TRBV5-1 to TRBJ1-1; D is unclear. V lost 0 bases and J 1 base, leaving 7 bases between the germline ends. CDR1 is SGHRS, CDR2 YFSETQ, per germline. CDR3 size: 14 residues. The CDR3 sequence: CASSLGRGNTEAFF. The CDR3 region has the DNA TGCGCCAGCAGCTTGGGGAGAGGGAACACTGAAGCTTTCTTT.